The TCR beta chain under discussion was sequenced for a study of blood T cell repertoires in COVID-19. The CDR3 extends over 16 amino acids. Looked up from germline, CDR1 is LGHDT and CDR2 is YNNKEL (reference sequence). The trim removed 3 bases at V and 0 bases at J, leaving 3 bases unmatched. The authors' processing: Nucleated cell counts were estimated from reference gene primer amplification. The table came from immunoSEQ multiplex PCR; TCRdb's copy has only in-frame clones and leaves some out. That table supplies the V and J calls and clone size; D and trimming were determined from the DNA. Found here are approximately 300,000 clones, approximately 81% of them singletons; the top ten hold 1.5% to 2%.

The sequencing input was PBMCs or T cells enriched from blood (not recorded which). V gene TRBV3-1 (or the pseudogene TRBV3-2) combines with J gene TRBJ2-3, with 10 nucleotides matching TRBD2. The sequence was obtained from a woman in her twenties or thirties who had been exposed to COVID-19. The CDR3 sequence is CASSQIAGGSTDTQYF. In DNA form, the CDR3 reads TGTGCCAGCAGCCAGATAGCGGGGGGCAGCACAGATACGCAGTATTTT.